Presented here are 13 T cell receptor beta chains from one specimen sequenced in a study of cytomegalovirus exposure and HLA in healthy donors. 60 Vbeta and 13 Jbeta primers were used in PCR. Method: immunoSEQ multiplex PCR; TCRdb's copy keeps in-frame clones and lacks some. The sample yields fewer than 200,000 clones, approximately 71% seen once. Sequencing was carried out using PBMCs. Receptors originate from a male donor in good health and CMV-seronegative.

CDR3 sequence: CASSMYEAGNTIYF. The DNA for the CDR3 is TGTGCCAGTAGTATGTACGAGGCTGGAAACACCATATATTTT. The chain is built from TRBV19 and TRBJ1-3, with unresolved D. Between the trimmed V and J ends, which lost 3 bases and 2 bases, there was a span of 8 bases. CDR1 LNHDA and CDR2 SQIVND come from the germline V gene (reference sequence). This CDR3 has 14 residues. The variable domain in full, with the rest retrieved from reference TRBV19 and TRBJ1-3, is DGGITQSPKYLFRKEGQNVTLSCEQNLNHDAMYWYRQDPGQGLRLIYYSQIVNDFQKGDIAEGYSVSREKKESFPLTVTSAQKNPTAFYLCASSMYEAGNTIYFGEGSWLTVV.

The chain uses TRBV19 and TRBJ2-2; TRBD2 might be the D (5 bases). Germline V gives CDR1 LNHDA, CDR2 SQIVND (reference sequence). V shed 7 bases and J shed 8 bases, with 14 bases lying between them. The CDR3 is made up of 13 amino acids. In DNA, the CDR3 is TGTGCCAGTACCCCGGAGGTTCCTGGGGAGCTGTTTTTT. Translating it yields CASTPEVPGELFF. Based on the CDR3 plus reference TRBV19 and TRBJ2-2, the full variable domain is DGGITQSPKYLFRKEGQNVTLSCEQNLNHDAMYWYRQDPGQGLRLIYYSQIVNDFQKGDIAEGYSVSREKKESFPLTVTSAQKNPTAFYLCASTPEVPGELFFGEGSRLTVL.

V is TRBV18 and J is TRBJ1-1; no reliable D call. V was shortened by 3 bases and J by 7 bases, with 12 bases between the two germline ends. Looked up from germline, CDR1 is KGHSH and CDR2 is LQKENI. This CDR3 contains 13 residues. The CDR3 here is CASSPPVIDEAFF. CDR3 DNA: TGTGCCAGCTCACCGCCAGTGATTGATGAAGCTTTCTTT.

V and J are TRBV10-2 and TRBJ2-3, with 12 bases aligning to TRBD2. With 9 bases clipped from V and 4 bases from J, the junction kept 5 bases outside the gene matches. CDR1 WSHSY and CDR2 SAAADI come from the germline V gene. The CDR3 loop spans 14 amino acids. The CDR3 spells CASKASGRADTQYF. In nucleotides, the CDR3 is TGCGCCAGTAAGGCTAGCGGGAGGGCAGATACGCAGTATTTT.

The V gene is TRBV11-2, the J gene TRBJ2-5; the D gene is possibly TRBD2 (6 bases). From germline, CDR1 is SGHAT and CDR2 FQNNGV. Trimming took off 4 bases at V and 3 bases at J, with 9 bases between the two ends. This CDR3 is built from 13 residues. This chain's CDR3 is CASSSGLEETQYF. CDR3 DNA: TGTGCCAGCAGCTCGGGACTGGAAGAGACCCAGTACTTC.

The chain has TRBV7-9 and TRBJ1-4; 7 bases agree with TRBD1. V shed 0 bases and J 7 bases; nucleotides not matched to a gene: 8. The CDR3 totals 16 residues. CDR1 and CDR2 (germline): SEHNR, FQNEAQ (reference sequence). CDR3 sequence reads: CASSLALGGGGEKLFF. In nucleotides, the CDR3 is TGTGCCAGCAGCTTAGCTCTAGGGGGCGGCGGTGAAAAACTGTTTTTT.

This clone has more than one count but fewer than ten. The V call is TRBV2, the J call TRBJ1-6; a weak D match, TRBD1 (6 bases). Trimming removed 5 bases from V and 10 bases from J, with 9 bases in between. CDR3 length: 12 amino acids. Germline lookup yields CDR1 SNHLY and CDR2 FYNNEI. The CDR3 DNA reads as TGTGCCAGCAGTACAGGGAAATCACCCCTCCACTTT. This encodes CASSTGKSPLHF.

V is TRBV11-3 and J is TRBJ2-1; 8 nucleotides line up with TRBD1. The CDR3 loop spans 16 amino acids. V gave up 5 bases and J gave up 2 bases; unmatched junction bases: 8. Germline values: CDR1 SGHNT, CDR2 YENEEA. Here the CDR3 DNA reads TGTGCCAGCAGCCGGTCCGGGACAGGCGCCTACAATGAGCAGTTCTTC. Protein sequence: CASSRSGTGAYNEQFF.

The V gene is TRBV9, the J gene TRBJ2-2; D might be TRBD2 (7 bases). V was trimmed by 0 bases and J by 4 bases, leaving 16 bases between them. Germline values: CDR1 SGDLS, CDR2 YYNGEE. The CDR3 length is 17 residues. CDR3 in DNA: TGTGCCAGCAGCGTAGATCCGCGGGGGCCAATCACCGGGGAGCTGTTTTTT. This sequence encodes CASSVDPRGPITGELFF.

The chain recombines TRBV7-6 with TRBJ2-2; 12 bases align to TRBD1. The J segment lost 6 bases and the V segment lost 3 bases, leaving 5 bases of the junction unmatched. The germline gives CDR1 SGHVS, CDR2 FNYEAQ. This CDR3 is 16 amino acids long. The CDR3 DNA sequence: TGTGCCAGCAGCTTGGGACAGGGGGCTGAGGCCGGGGAGCTGTTTTTT. It codes for CASSLGQGAEAGELFF.

The rearrangement links TRBV5-1 to TRBJ2-3, with 9 bases that match TRBD2. The junction had 6 bases not matched to a gene; V was cut back by 2 bases and J by 5 bases. The CDR3 runs 15 residues. Germline V gene data show CDR1 as SGHRS and CDR2 as YFSETQ. In nucleotides, the CDR3 is TGCGCCAGCAGCTTTGTAGCGGGAGTTTTAGATACGCAGTATTTT. Residues: CASSFVAGVLDTQYF.

The rearrangement links TRBV7-2 to TRBJ2-3; no clear D gene. Per germline, CDR1 SGHTA and CDR2 FQGNSA. Trimming shortened V by 5 bases and J by 7 bases, and 7 bases separated the two germline ends. CDR3 length: 11 residues. CDR3 protein: CASSPLYTQYF. The CDR3 coding sequence is TGTGCCAGCAGCCCACTATATACGCAGTATTTT.

Only a few counts were recorded for this clone. The chain links TRBV5-4 to TRBJ2-5; 10 bases are a match to TRBD2. This CDR3 region has 16 residues. V shed 3 bases and J 3 bases; nucleotides not matched to a gene: 8. Looked up from germline, CDR1 is SGHNT and CDR2 is YYREEE (reference sequence). This CDR3 is CASSSDGGLAEETQYF. CDR3 bases: TGTGCCAGCAGCTCCGACGGAGGACTAGCGGAAGAGACCCAGTACTTC.